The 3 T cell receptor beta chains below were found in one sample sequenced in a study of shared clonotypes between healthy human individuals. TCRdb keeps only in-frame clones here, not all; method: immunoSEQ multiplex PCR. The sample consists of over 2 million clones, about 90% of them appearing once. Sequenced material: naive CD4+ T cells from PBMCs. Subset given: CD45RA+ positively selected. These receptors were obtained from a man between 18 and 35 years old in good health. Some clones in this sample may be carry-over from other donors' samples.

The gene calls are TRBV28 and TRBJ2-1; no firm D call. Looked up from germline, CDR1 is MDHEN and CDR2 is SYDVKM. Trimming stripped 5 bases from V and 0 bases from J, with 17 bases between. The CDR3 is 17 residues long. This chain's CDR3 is CASSPHLGGASYNEQFF. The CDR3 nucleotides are TGTGCCAGCAGTCCTCACTTGGGCGGAGCCTCCTACAATGAGCAGTTCTTC. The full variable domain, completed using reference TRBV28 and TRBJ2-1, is DVKVTQSSRYLVKRTGEKVFLECVQDMDHENMFWYRQDPGLGLRLIYFSYDVKMKEKGDIPEGYSVSREKKERFSLILESASTNQTSMYLCASSPHLGGASYNEQFFGPGTRLTVL.

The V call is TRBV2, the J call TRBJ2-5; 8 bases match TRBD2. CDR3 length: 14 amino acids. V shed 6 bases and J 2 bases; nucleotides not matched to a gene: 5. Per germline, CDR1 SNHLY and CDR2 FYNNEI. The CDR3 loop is CASRDGGVQETQYF. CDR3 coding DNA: TGTGCCAGCAGGGACGGGGGGGTTCAAGAGACCCAGTACTTC.

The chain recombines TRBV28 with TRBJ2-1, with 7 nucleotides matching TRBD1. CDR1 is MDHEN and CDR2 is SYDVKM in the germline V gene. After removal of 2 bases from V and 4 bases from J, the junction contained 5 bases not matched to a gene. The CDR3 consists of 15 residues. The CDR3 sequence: CASSLVAGGYNEQFF. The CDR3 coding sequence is TGTGCCAGCAGTTTAGTGGCAGGGGGATACAATGAGCAGTTCTTC. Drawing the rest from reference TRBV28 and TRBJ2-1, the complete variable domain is DVKVTQSSRYLVKRTGEKVFLECVQDMDHENMFWYRQDPGLGLRLIYFSYDVKMKEKGDIPEGYSVSREKKERFSLILESASTNQTSMYLCASSLVAGGYNEQFFGPGTRLTVL.